The source of this TCR beta chain is a study of blood T cell repertoires in COVID-19. Overall study: Material from acute and convalescent COVID-19 was sourced from the United States, Italy and Spain. The cDNA or gDNA used as material had been derived from T cells, B-cell-depleted T cells, or PBMCs.

Germline CDR1 reads MRHNA; CDR2 reads SNTAGT. The CDR3 is 16 residues long. V lost 2 bases and J 4 bases, leaving 17 bases between the germline ends. Per the authors' pipeline: Reference gene primers were amplified, and this amplification served to estimate nucleated cell counts. The table came from immunoSEQ multiplex PCR; TCRdb's copy has only in-frame clones and leaves some out. The V and J calls and clone size are taken from that table; D and trimming were inferred from the DNA. The repertoire holds more than 300,000 clones, with about 89% as singletons. While infection was still active, Seattle patients were enrolled and then followed longitudinally.

The V call is TRBV6-4, the J call TRBJ1-1; no definite D call. The sequence came from a woman between 45 and 60 years old with COVID-19, enrolled during active disease. Sequencing input: peripheral blood. The CDR3 DNA reads TGTGCCAGCAGTGACGATTCATGGTCCTACGGCACTGAAGCTTTCTTT. Residues: CASSDDSWSYGTEAFF.